What follows is one T cell receptor beta chain and its context. With random hexamers, reverse transcription was performed on about 0.5 to 1 ug of RNA. Via MiXCR, TCRdb re-called the immunoSEQ multiplex PCR reads, giving one row per CDR3 protein. The data hold hundreds of thousands of distinct CDR3 sequences, with around 95% observed a single time. This specimen comes from a study of CD8 T cells in Susac syndrome. Germline CDR1 is GTSNPN and CDR2 is SVGIG (reference sequence). CDR3 length: 16 residues. V was pared by 0 bases and J by 0 bases, with 15 bases between. The sample consisted of CD4+ T cells from PBMCs. This TCR was sampled from a human donor with multiple sclerosis. The V call is TRBV30, the J call TRBJ2-7; perhaps TRBD1 as D (6 bases). In DNA form, the CDR3 reads TGTGCCTGGAGTGTATCAAGGACAGCCAGCTCCTACGAGCAGTACTTC. Encoded protein: CAWSVSRTASSYEQYF. Full variable domain (outside the CDR3, taken from reference TRBV30 and TRBJ2-7): SQTIHQWPATLVQPVGSPLSLECTVEGTSNPNLYWYRQAAGRGLQLLFYSVGIGQISSEVPQNLSASRPQDRQFILSSKKLLLSDSGFYLCAWSVSRTASSYEQYFGPGTRLTVT.